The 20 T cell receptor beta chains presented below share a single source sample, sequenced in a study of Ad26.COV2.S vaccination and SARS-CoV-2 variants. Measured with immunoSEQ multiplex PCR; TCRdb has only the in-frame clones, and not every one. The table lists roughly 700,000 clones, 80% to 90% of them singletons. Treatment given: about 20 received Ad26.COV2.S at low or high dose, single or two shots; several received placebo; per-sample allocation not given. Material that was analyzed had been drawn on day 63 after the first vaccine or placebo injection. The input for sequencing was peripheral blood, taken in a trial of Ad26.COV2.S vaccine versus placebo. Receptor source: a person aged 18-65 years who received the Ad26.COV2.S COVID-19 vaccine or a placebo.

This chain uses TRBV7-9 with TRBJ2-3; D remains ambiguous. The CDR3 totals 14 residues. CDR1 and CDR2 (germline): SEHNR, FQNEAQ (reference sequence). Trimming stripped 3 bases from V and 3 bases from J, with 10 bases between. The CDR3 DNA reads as TGTGCCAGCAGCTTCACCACTGAGACAGATACGCAGTATTTT. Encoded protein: CASSFTTETDTQYF. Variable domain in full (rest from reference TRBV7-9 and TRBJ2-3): DTGVSQNPRHKITKRGQNVTFRCDPISEHNRLYWYRQTLGQGPEFLTYFQNEAQLEKSRLLSDRFSAERPKGSFSTLEIQRTEQGDSAMYLCASSFTTETDTQYFGPGTRLTVL.

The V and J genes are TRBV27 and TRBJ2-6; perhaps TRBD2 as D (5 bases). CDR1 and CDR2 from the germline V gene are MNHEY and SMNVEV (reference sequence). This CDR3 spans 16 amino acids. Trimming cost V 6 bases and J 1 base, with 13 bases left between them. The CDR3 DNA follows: TGTGCCAGCAGCGGACTGGGGAGATCTGGGGCCAACGTCCTGACTTTC. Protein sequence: CASSGLGRSGANVLTF.

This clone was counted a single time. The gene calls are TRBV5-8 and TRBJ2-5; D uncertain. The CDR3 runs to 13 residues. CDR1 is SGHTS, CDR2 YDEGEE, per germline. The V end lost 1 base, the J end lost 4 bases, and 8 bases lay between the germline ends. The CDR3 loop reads CASSLIPLETQYF. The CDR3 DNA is TGTGCCAGCAGCTTGATTCCTCTAGAGACCCAGTACTTC.

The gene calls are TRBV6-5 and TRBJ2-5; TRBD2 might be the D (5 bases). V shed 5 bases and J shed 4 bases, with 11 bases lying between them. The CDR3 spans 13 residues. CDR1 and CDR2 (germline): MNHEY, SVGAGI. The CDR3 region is CASSQTSGETQYF. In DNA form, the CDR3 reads TGTGCCAGCAGTCAAACTAGTGGAGAGACCCAGTACTTC.

In DNA form, the CDR3 reads TGTGCCAGCAGCTTCGGCGGGGGGGCCGATGAGCAGTTCTTC. It specifies CASSFGGGADEQFF. The chain combines TRBV7-3 with TRBJ2-1; TRBD2 matches at 9 bases. V lost 3 bases and J lost 8; bases outside the gene matches: 5. Per the germline V gene, CDR1 is SGHTA and CDR2 is FQGTGA. This CDR3 region has 14 residues.

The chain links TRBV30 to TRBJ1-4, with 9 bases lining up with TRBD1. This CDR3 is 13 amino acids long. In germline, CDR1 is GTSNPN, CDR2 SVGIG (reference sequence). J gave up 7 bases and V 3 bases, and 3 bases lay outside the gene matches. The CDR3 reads CAWRLDRGEKLFF. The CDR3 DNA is TGTGCCTGGAGGTTGGACAGGGGTGAAAAACTGTTTTTT.

CDR3 DNA: TGCGCCAGCAGCCACAGGGGGAACACCGGGGAGCTGTTTTTT. Translation gives CASSHRGNTGELFF. The genes are TRBV5-1 and TRBJ2-2; 7 nucleotides match TRBD1. The germline V gene encodes CDR1 SGHRS and CDR2 YFSETQ. The V segment lost 4 bases and the J segment 1 base; nucleotides outside the gene matches: 1. The CDR3 covers 14 residues.

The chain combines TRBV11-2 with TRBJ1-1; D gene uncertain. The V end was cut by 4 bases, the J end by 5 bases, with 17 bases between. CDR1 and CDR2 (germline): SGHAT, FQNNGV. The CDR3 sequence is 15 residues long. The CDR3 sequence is CASSSKGFSGTEAFF. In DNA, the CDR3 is TGTGCCAGCAGCTCGAAGGGATTCTCGGGTACTGAAGCTTTCTTT.

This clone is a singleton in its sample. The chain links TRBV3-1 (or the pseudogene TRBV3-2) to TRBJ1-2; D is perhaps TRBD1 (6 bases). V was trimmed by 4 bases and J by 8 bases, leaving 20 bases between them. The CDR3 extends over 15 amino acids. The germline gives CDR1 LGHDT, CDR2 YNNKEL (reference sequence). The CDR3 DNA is TGTGCCAGCAGCCCGAGAACGGGACAAGCTTGGGGCTACACCTTC. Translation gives CASSPRTGQAWGYTF.

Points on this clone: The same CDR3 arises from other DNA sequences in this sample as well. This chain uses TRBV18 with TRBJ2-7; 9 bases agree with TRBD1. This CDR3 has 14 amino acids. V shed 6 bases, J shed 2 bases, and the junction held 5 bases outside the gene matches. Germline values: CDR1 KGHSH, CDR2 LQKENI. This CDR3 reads CASSPGQGTYEQYF. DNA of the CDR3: TGTGCCAGCTCCCCGGGACAGGGAACCTACGAGCAGTACTTC.

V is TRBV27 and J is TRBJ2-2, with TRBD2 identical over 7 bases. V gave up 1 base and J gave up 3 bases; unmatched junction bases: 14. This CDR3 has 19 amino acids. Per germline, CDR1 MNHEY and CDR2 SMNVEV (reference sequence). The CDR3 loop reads CASSLLGGRARKDTGELFF. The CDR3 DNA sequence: TGTGCCAGCAGTTTATTGGGTGGGAGGGCCAGGAAGGACACCGGGGAGCTGTTTTTT.

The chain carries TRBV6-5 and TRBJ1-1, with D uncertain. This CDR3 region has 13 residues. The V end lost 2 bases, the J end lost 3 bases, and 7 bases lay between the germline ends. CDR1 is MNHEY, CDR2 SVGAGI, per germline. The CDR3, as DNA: TGTGCCAGCAGTTACCAGAGGGACACTGAAGCTTTCTTT. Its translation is CASSYQRDTEAFF.

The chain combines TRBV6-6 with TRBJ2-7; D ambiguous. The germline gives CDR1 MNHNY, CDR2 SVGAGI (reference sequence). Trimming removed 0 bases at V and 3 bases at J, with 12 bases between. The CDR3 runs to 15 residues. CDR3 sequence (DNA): TGTGCCAGCAGTTACTCCCCCGGGCAGGACTACGAGCAGTACTTC. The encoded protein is CASSYSPGQDYEQYF.

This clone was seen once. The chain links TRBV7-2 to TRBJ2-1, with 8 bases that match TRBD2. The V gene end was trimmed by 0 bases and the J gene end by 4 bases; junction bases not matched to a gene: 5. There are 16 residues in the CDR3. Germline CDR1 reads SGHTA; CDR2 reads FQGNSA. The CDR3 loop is CASSLAPGGIYNEQFF. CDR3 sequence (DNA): TGTGCCAGCAGCTTAGCCCCGGGGGGGATTTACAATGAGCAGTTCTTC.

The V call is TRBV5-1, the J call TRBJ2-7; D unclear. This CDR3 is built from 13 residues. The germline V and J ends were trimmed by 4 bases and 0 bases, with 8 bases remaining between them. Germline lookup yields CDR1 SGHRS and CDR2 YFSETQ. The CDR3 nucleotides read TGCGCCAGCAGCGGGGTTAGCTCCTACGAGCAGTACTTC. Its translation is CASSGVSSYEQYF.

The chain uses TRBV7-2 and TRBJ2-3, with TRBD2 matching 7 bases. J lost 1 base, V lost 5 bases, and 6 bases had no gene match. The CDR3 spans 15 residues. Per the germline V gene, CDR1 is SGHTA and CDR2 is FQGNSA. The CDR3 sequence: CASSRRETGTDTQYF. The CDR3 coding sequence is TGTGCCAGCAGCCGGCGGGAGACAGGCACAGATACGCAGTATTTT.

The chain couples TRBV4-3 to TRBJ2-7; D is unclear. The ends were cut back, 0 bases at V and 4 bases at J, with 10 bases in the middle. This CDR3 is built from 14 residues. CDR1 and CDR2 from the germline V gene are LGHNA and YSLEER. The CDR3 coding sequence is TGCGCCAGCAGCCAAGAGATGATCGGGTACGAGCAGTACTTC. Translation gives CASSQEMIGYEQYF.

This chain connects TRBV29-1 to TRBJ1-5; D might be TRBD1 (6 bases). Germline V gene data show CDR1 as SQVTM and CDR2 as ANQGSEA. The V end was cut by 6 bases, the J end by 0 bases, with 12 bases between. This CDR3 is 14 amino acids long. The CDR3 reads CSVLTGDSNQPQHF. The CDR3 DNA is TGCAGCGTCCTGACAGGTGATAGCAATCAGCCCCAGCATTTT.

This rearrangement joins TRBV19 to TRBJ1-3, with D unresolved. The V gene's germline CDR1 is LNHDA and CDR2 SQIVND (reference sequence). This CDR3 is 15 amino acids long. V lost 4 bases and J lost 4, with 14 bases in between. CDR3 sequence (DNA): TGTGCCAGTAGTAAAACCGTTGGTCTCGGAAACACCATATATTTT. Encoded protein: CASSKTVGLGNTIYF.

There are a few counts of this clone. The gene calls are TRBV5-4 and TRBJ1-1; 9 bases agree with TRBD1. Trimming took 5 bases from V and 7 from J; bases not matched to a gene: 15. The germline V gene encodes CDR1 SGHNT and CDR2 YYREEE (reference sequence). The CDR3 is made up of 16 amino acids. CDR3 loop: CASRRGGQGWENEAFF. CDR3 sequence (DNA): TGTGCCAGCAGGCGTGGCGGACAGGGGTGGGAGAATGAAGCTTTCTTT.